The sample holds a few counts of the clone carrying this T cell receptor (beta chain). Its antigen is not known. This sample is drawn from a study of T cells after yellow fever vaccination. The study's findings and limits: Most primary-vaccination clones recurred post-booster (roughly 96% CD4, around 86% CD8).

The germline gives CDR1 ENHRY, CDR2 SYGVKD. Trimming pared 0 bases from V and 2 bases from J, leaving 8 bases between. The CDR3 spans 15 residues. A single record per CDR3 protein comes from TCRdb applying MiXCR to the 5' RACE reads. The table has under 500,000 distinct CDR3 sequences, under 20% seen once. Sample: PBMCs, taken before the yellow fever booster vaccination. The J gene is TRBJ1-3, the V gene TRBV10-3; D unclear. The receptor was derived from a man aged 18 to 30 who received the YFV17D yellow fever vaccine. The CDR3, as DNA: TGTGCCATCAGTGAGTCGCGAAGGGCTGGAAACACCATATATTTT. Its protein is CAISESRRAGNTIYF.